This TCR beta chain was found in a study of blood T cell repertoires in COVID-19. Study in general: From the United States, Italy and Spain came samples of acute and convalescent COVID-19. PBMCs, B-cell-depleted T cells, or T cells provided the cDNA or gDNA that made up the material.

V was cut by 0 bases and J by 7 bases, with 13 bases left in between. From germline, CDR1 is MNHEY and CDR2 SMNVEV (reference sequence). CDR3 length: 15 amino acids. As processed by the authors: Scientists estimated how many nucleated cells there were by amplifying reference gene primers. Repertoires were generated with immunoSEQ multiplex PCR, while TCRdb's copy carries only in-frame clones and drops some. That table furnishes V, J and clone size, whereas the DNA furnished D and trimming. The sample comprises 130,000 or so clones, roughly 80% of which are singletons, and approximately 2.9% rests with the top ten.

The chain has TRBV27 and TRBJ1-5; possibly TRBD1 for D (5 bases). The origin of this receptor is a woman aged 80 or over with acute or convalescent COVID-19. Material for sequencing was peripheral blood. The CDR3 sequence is CASSLSGPGTQPQHF. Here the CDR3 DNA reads TGTGCCAGCAGTTTATCGGGGCCAGGTACACAGCCCCAGCATTTT.